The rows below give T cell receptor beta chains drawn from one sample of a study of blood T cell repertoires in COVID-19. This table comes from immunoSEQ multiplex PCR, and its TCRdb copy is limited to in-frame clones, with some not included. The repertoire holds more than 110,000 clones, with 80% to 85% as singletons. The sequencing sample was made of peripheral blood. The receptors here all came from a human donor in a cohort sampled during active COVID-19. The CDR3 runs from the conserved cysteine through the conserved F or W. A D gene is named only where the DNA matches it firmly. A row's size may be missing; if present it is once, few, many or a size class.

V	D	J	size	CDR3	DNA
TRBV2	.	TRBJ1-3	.	CASRRGEAGGNTIYF	TGTGCCAGCAGGCGTGGGGAAGCGGGAGGAAACACCATATATTTT
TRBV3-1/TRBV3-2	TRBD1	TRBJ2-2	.	CASRSRDRVGGELFF	TGTGCCAGCAGATCCCGGGACAGGGTAGGCGGGGAGCTGTTTTTT
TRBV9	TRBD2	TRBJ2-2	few	CASRGGASGDLPGTGELFF	TGTGCCAGCAGGGGAGGGGCTAGCGGGGACCTCCCGGGCACCGGGGAGCTGTTTTTT
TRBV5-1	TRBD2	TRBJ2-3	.	CASSLGTSGGLDTQYF	TGCGCCAGCAGCTTGGGGACTAGCGGGGGACTGGATACGCAGTATTTT
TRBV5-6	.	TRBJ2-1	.	CASSLMGQGRKDEQFF	TGTGCCAGCAGCTTGATGGGGCAGGGCCGAAAGGATGAGCAGTTCTTC
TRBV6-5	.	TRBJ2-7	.	CASSYKILSYEQYF	TGTGCCAGCAGTTACAAGATTCTATCCTACGAGCAGTACTTC
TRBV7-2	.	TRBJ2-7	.	CASSSVYEQYF	TGTGCCAGCAGCTCCGTCTACGAGCAGTACTTC
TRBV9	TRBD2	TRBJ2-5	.	CASSSGLAGRETQYF	TGTGCCAGCAGCTCCGGACTAGCGGGGAGAGAGACCCAGTACTTC
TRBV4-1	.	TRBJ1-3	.	CASSQDGDKSRNTIYF	TGCGCCAGCAGCCAAGATGGGGACAAATCGCGAAACACCATATATTTT
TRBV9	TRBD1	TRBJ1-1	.	CASSVTPQGALSEAFF	TGTGCCAGCAGCGTAACCCCACAGGGGGCTTTATCTGAAGCTTTCTTT
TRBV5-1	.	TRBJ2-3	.	CASSRWGQGNADTQYF	TGCGCCAGCAGCAGGTGGGGCCAGGGTAACGCAGATACGCAGTATTTT
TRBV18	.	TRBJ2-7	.	CASSPGDWSSYEQYF	TGTGCCAGCTCACCTGGCGACTGGAGCTCCTACGAGCAGTACTTC
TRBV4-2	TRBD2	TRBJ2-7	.	CASSLTGGAYEQYF	TGTGCCAGCAGCCTGACGGGGGGGGCCTACGAGCAGTACTTC
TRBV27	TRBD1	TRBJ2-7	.	CASKSPGQGSHEQYF	TGTGCCAGCAAATCCCCGGGACAGGGGTCCCACGAGCAGTACTTC
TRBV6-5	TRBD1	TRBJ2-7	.	CASNKLQQGAGEQYF	TGTGCCAGCAACAAACTTCAACAGGGGGCGGGCGAGCAGTACTTC
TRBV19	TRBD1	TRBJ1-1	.	CASSPGTGWTEAFF	TGTGCCAGTAGCCCCGGGACAGGGTGGACTGAAGCTTTCTTT
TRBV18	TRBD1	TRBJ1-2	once	CASSPYNQGGAGYTF	TGTGCCAGCTCACCATATAATCAGGGGGGCGCTGGCTACACCTTC
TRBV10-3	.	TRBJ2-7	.	CAISYEGSSYEQYF	TGTGCCATCAGCTACGAGGGTAGCTCCTACGAGCAGTACTTC
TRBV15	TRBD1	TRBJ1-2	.	CATSRDGTGSPGYTF	TGTGCCACCAGCAGGGACGGGACAGGGAGTCCAGGCTACACCTTC
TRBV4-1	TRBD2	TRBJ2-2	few	CASSQVLARNTGELFF	TGCGCCAGCAGCCAAGTACTAGCGAGAAACACCGGGGAGCTGTTTTTT
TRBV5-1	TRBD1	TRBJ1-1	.	CASSRDRNLEAFF	TGCGCCAGCAGCCGGGACAGGAACCTGGAAGCTTTCTTT
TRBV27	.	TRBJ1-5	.	CASSFQGVSQPQHF	TGTGCCAGCAGTTTCCAGGGCGTAAGCCAGCCCCAGCATTTT
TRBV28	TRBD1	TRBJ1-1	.	CASSTGTVLTEAFF	TGTGCCAGCAGCACAGGGACAGTCCTAACTGAAGCTTTCTTT
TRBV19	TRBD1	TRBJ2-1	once	CATRTGALLYNEQFF	TGTGCCACGAGGACAGGGGCCTTACTCTACAATGAGCAGTTCTTC
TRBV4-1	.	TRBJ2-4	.	CASSPGVGQGPKNIQYF	TGCGCCAGCAGCCCCGGCGTGGGCCAGGGGCCCAAAAACATTCAGTACTTC
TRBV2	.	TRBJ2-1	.	CASSEALASGEQFF	TGTGCCAGCAGTGAAGCGCTAGCGTCGGGTGAGCAGTTCTTC
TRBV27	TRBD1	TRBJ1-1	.	CASSYRGDTEAFF	TGTGCCAGCAGTTACAGGGGAGACACTGAAGCTTTCTTT
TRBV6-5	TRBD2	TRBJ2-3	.	CASSPAGGPDTQYF	TGTGCCAGCAGTCCAGCGGGGGGGCCAGATACGCAGTATTTT
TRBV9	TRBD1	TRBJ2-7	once	CASSVSTGQEREQYF	TGTGCCAGCAGCGTGTCGACGGGACAGGAGAGAGAGCAGTACTTC
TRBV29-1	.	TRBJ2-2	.	CSVVIGSLNTGELFF	TGCAGCGTTGTTATCGGGTCCTTAAACACCGGGGAGCTGTTTTTT
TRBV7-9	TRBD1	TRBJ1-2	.	CASSLGDSVNYGYTF	TGTGCCAGCAGCTTAGGGGACAGCGTTAACTATGGCTACACCTTC
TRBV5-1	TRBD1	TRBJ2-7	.	CASSYRTGGSSYEQYF	TGCGCCAGCAGCTACCGGACAGGGGGGAGCTCCTACGAGCAGTACTTC
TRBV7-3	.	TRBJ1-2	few	CASSPGSDGGQRRRYTF	TGTGCCAGCAGCCCGGGTTCCGACGGGGGGCAAAGGAGGCGCTACACCTTC
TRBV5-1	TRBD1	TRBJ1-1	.	CASSVRQGTEAFF	TGCGCCAGCAGCGTCAGACAGGGCACTGAAGCTTTCTTT
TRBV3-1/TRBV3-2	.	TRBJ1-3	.	CASSQDYSSGNTIYF	TGTGCCAGCAGCCAAGATTACAGCTCTGGAAACACCATATATTTT
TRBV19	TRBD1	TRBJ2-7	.	CASSMVRTGGDEQYF	TGTGCCAGTAGTATGGTCAGGACAGGGGGCGACGAGCAGTACTTC
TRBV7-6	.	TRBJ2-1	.	CASSATEYNEQFF	TGTGCCAGCAGCGCCACAGAATACAATGAGCAGTTCTTC
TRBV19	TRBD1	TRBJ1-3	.	CASSPRDRTSGNTIYF	TGTGCCAGTAGTCCTCGGGACAGAACCTCTGGAAACACCATATATTTT
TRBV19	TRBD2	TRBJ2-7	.	CASSTRAGVSYEQYF	TGTGCCAGTAGTACTCGTGCGGGGGTCTCCTACGAGCAGTACTTC
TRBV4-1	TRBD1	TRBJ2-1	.	CASSQETMGQGGFDEQFF	TGCGCCAGCAGCCAAGAAACCATGGGACAGGGGGGTTTCGATGAGCAGTTCTTC